The present TCR beta chain was sequenced within a study of T cells in Graves' hyperthyroidism and ophthalmopathy. With a duration under 2 months, the hyperthyroidism was newly diagnosed in patients aged 18 to 65. V dropped 1 base and J dropped 7 bases, with 7 bases sitting between them. Germline-derived CDR1 and CDR2 are KGHDR and SFDVKD. CDR3 length: 12 amino acids. From RNA transcripts, TCR beta CDR3 regions were amplified. A set of HTBI primers served as the primers for a first-round RT-PCR of the TCR CDR3. MiXCR, run by TCRdb on the multiplex PCR reads, gives a single entry per CDR3 protein. The sample yields fewer than 750,000 distinct CDR3 sequences, about 45% seen once.

This chain links TRBV24-1 with TRBJ2-7; D possibly corresponds to TRBD2 (6 bases). Sequences were obtained from peripheral blood or thyroid tissue (not recorded which). The TCR sequence derives from a woman under 30 with Graves' hyperthyroidism. The DNA of the CDR3 is TGTGCCACCAGTGATTTTGCGGGGGAGCAGTACTTC. Its translation: CATSDFAGEQYF.